This T cell receptor (beta chain) was sequenced for a study of blood T cell repertoires in COVID-19. Study-level background: Sites in the United States, Italy and Spain provided acute and convalescent COVID-19 samples.

Authors' methods: It was from reference gene primer amplification that nucleated cell counts were estimated. TCRdb keeps only in-frame clones here, not all; method: immunoSEQ multiplex PCR. V and J calls and clone size are as listed in that table; D and trimming were resolved from the DNA. The sample has approximately 200,000 clones, approximately 78% seen once. The CDR3 extends over 14 amino acids. Looked up from germline, CDR1 is LGHNA and CDR2 is YNFKEQ. V lost 4 bases and J lost 0, with 10 bases in between. This TCR was sampled from an elderly woman with acute or convalescent COVID-19. Material for sequencing was peripheral blood. This chain uses TRBV4-2 with TRBJ2-7, with a possible D match to TRBD2 (5 bases). The CDR3: CASSLDLISYEQYF. The CDR3 bases are TGTGCCAGCAGCCTGGACTTGATCTCCTACGAGCAGTACTTC.